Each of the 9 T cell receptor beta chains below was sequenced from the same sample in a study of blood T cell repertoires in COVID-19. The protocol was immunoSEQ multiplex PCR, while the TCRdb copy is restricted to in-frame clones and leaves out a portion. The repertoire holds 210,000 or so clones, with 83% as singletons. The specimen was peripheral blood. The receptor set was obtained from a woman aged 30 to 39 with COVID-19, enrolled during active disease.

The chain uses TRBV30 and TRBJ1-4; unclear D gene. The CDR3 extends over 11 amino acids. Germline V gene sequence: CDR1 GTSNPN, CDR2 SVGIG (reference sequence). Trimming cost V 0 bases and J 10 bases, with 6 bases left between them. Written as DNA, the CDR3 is TGTGCCTGGAGTGTAAACAGAAAACTGTTTTTT. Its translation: CAWSVNRKLFF.

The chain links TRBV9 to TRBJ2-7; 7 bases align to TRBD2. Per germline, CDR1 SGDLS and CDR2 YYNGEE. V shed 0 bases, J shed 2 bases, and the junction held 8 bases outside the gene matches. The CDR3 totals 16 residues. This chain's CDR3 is CASSVGNLAAAYEQYF. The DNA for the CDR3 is TGTGCCAGCAGCGTAGGTAACCTAGCGGCGGCCTACGAGCAGTACTTC.

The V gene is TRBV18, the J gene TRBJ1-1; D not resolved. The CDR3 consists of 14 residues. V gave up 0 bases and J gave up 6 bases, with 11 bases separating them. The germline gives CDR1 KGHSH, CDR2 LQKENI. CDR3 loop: CASSPPSGPAEAFF. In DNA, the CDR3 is TGTGCCAGCTCACCACCGTCGGGTCCAGCTGAAGCTTTCTTT. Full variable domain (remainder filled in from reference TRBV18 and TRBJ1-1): NAGVMQNPRHLVRRRGQEARLRCSPMKGHSHVYWYRQLPEEGLKFMVYLQKENIIDESGMPKERFSAEFPKEGPSILRIQQVVRGDSAAYFCASSPPSGPAEAFFGQGTRLTVV.

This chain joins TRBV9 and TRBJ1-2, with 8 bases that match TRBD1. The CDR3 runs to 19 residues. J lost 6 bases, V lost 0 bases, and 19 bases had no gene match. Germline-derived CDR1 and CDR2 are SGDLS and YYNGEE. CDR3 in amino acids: CASSVGGTGEKVCVDGYTF. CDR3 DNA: TGTGCCAGCAGCGTAGGAGGGACAGGTGAGAAAGTGTGTGTGGATGGCTACACCTTC.

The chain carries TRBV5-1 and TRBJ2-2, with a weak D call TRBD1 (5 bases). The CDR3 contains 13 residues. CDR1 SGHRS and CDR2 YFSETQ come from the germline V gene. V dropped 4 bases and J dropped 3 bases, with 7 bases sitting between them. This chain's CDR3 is CASSVQDTGELFF. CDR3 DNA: TGCGCCAGCAGCGTACAGGACACCGGGGAGCTGTTTTTT.

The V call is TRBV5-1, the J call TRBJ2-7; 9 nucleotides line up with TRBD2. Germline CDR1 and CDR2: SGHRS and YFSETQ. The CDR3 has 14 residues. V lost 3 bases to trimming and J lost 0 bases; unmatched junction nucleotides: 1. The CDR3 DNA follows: TGCGCCAGCAGCTCTAGCGGGGTCTCCTACGAGCAGTACTTC. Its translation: CASSSSGVSYEQYF.

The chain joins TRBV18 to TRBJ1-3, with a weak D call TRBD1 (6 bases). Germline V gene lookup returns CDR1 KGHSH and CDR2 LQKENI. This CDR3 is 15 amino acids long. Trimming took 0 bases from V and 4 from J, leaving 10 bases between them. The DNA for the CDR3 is TGTGCCAGCTCACCACCAACAGGGCAGGGAAACACCATATATTTT. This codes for CASSPPTGQGNTIYF.

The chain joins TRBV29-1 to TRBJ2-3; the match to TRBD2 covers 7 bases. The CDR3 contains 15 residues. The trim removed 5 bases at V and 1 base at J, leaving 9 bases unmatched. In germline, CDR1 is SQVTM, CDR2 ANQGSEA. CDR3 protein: CSVHVLAVGTDTQYF. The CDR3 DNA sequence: TGCAGCGTTCATGTCCTAGCGGTTGGCACAGATACGCAGTATTTT.

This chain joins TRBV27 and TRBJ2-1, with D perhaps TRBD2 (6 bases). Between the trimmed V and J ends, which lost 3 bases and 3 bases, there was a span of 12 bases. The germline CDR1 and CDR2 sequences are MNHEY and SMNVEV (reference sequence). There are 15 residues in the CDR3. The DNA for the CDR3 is TGTGCCAGCAGTTTTGGGGGGTCTCACTACAATGAGCAGTTCTTC. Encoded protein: CASSFGGSHYNEQFF.